This is a list of T cell receptor beta chains from one sample in a study of shared clonotypes between healthy human individuals. Libraries were prepared by immunoSEQ multiplex PCR; TCRdb keeps only in-frame clonotypes and omits some of them. This sample has some 2 million clones, with over 85% found just once. Sequencing was performed on naive CD4+ T cells sorted from blood. The receptors derive from a man younger than 35 in good health. CDR3s include the opening cysteine and the closing phenylalanine or tryptophan. Each record gives: clone size, D gene, J gene, V gene, CDR3 DNA, CDR3 protein. A D gene is named only where the DNA matches it firmly. Size tells how often a clone was seen (once, few, many) or the class of an expanded clone, and some rows leave it out.

>NA|NA|TRBJ1-1|TRBV6-1
TGTGCCAGTGTGGGGGGACAGAACACTGAAGCTTTCTTT
CASVGGQNTEAFF
>once|NA|TRBJ1-1|TRBV30
TGTGCCTGGGCCCGGGGCACTGAAGCTTTCTTT
CAWARGTEAFF
>NA|TRBD1|TRBJ2-7|TRBV6-5
TGTGCCAGCAGTAGACAGGGGAACTACGAGCAGTACTTC
CASSRQGNYEQYF
>NA|TRBD1|TRBJ2-1|TRBV2
TGTGCCAGCAGCGACAGGGAGAGCTCCTACAATGAGCAGTTCTTC
CASSDRESSYNEQFF
>NA|NA|TRBJ2-7|TRBV28
TGTGCCAGCAGTTTATCAGTCACCTCCTACGAGCAGTACTTC
CASSLSVTSYEQYF
>NA|TRBD1|TRBJ2-5|TRBV6-1
TGTGCCAGCAGTTGGGACAGGGCGACCCAGTACTTC
CASSWDRATQYF
>NA|TRBD2|TRBJ2-5|TRBV4-1
TGCGCCAGCAGTCTAGCGGTTAAAGAGACCCAGTACTTC
CASSLAVKETQYF
>once|NA|TRBJ2-5|TRBV1
TGCACCAGCAGCCTCGGCGCCCCAGAGACCCAGTACTTC
CTSSLGAPETQYF
>NA|NA|TRBJ1-2|TRBV15
TGTGCCACCAGCGGGCTTAACCCCGGAGCCGCCTATGGCTACACCTTC
CATSGLNPGAAYGYTF
>NA|NA|TRBJ2-7|TRBV5-1
TGCGCCAGCAGCTTGGAATGGACAGTCATTTACGAGCAGTACTTC
CASSLEWTVIYEQYF
>NA|TRBD2|TRBJ2-3|TRBV7-6
TGTGCCAGCAGCTTATGGGGTAGCGGGAGTGGCACAGATACGCAGTATTTT
CASSLWGSGSGTDTQYF
>NA|TRBD1|TRBJ2-5|TRBV5-1
TGCGCCAGCAGCCGGACAGGGGGCGCGTTTTACCAAGAGACCCAGTACTTC
CASSRTGGAFYQETQYF
>NA|NA|TRBJ1-2|TRBV7-9
TGTGCCAGCAGCTTAGAGACACCCTCGAGCGGCTACACCTTC
CASSLETPSSGYTF
>NA|NA|TRBJ1-3|TRBV14
TGTGCCAGCAGCCCGGGGCTTTCTGGAAACACCATATATTTT
CASSPGLSGNTIYF
>NA|TRBD1|TRBJ2-1|TRBV9
TGTGCCAGCACCCTCGGACAGGGATCTTACAATGAGCAGTTCTTC
CASTLGQGSYNEQFF
>NA|NA|TRBJ1-3|TRBV7-2
TGTGCCAGCAGCTTCGGGAGTTGGGCAGGCGTCTCTGGAAACACCATATATTTT
CASSFGSWAGVSGNTIYF
>NA|NA|TRBJ1-6|TRBV6-1
TGTGCCAGCAGTGAAGACAGGGTATGGGTTATAAATTCACCCCTCCACTTT
CASSEDRVWVINSPLHF
>NA|NA|TRBJ2-2|TRBV7-2
TGTGCCAGCAGCTTCCCCCCGGACAGGAACACCGGGGAGCTGTTTTTT
CASSFPPDRNTGELFF
>NA|TRBD2|TRBJ2-7|TRBV7-9
TGTGCCAGCAGCCACACAAGCGGGACCCTCTACGAGCAGTACTTC
CASSHTSGTLYEQYF
>NA|TRBD1|TRBJ2-2|TRBV5-1
TGCGCCAGCAGCAGGGACAGGGGCACCGGGGAGCTGTTTTTT
CASSRDRGTGELFF
>NA|TRBD1|TRBJ1-5|TRBV2
TGTGCCAGCAGTGAGGGGACAGGGCCCGTGGGGAGCAATCAGCCCCAGCATTTT
CASSEGTGPVGSNQPQHF
>NA|TRBD2|TRBJ2-1|TRBV7-9
TGTGCCAGCTCCGGACTAGCGGGAGGAGATGAGCAGTTCTTC
CASSGLAGGDEQFF
>once|TRBD1|TRBJ2-3|TRBV5-6
TGTGCCAGCAGCTTGGAACAGGGGGTCAATACGCAGTATTTT
CASSLEQGVNTQYF
>NA|TRBD2|TRBJ2-5|TRBV18
TGTGCCAGCTCACCAAGGTTCAGCGGGGGAGCTACAGTGGAGACCCAGTACTTC
CASSPRFSGGATVETQYF
>NA|NA|TRBJ1-2|TRBV5-1
TGCGCCAGCAGCTTGGACGGGAACGGCTACACCTTC
CASSLDGNGYTF
>NA|NA|TRBJ2-1|TRBV5-1
TGCGCCAGCAGTGTAATAGCTGGGAACAATGAGCAGTTCTTC
CASSVIAGNNEQFF
>NA|NA|TRBJ1-1|TRBV6-5
TGTGCCAGCACCCGCCAGGGGAACACTGAAGCTTTCTTT
CASTRQGNTEAFF
>once|NA|TRBJ1-3|TRBV7-6
TGTGCCAGCAGCCCCATAACAGGAGTCGATGAAAACACCATATATTTT
CASSPITGVDENTIYF
>NA|TRBD1|TRBJ1-1|TRBV2
TGTGCCAGCAGCGAGCTGACAGGGGGTCGTACTGAAGCTTTCTTT
CASSELTGGRTEAFF
>NA|NA|TRBJ2-2|TRBV6-6
TGTGCCAGCAGTTACGCCAGGCCCGCGAACACCGGGGAGCTGTTTTTT
CASSYARPANTGELFF
>NA|TRBD2|TRBJ2-7|TRBV7-2
TGTGCCAGCAGCTCTCCGGGACTAGCGGGTTTGTACGAGCAGTACTTC
CASSSPGLAGLYEQYF
>NA|NA|TRBJ1-1|TRBV9
TGTGCCAGCACCGTTACCGGGCAGTCGAACACTGAAGCTTTCTTT
CASTVTGQSNTEAFF
>NA|TRBD2|TRBJ2-7|TRBV6-5
TGTGCCAGCAGTCGCGGACTAGCGGGAGCGTCCGAGCAGTACTTC
CASSRGLAGASEQYF
>NA|TRBD1|TRBJ2-3|TRBV15
TGTGCCACCAGCAGAGGCCGACAGGGAGGCACAGATACGCAGTATTTT
CATSRGRQGGTDTQYF
>NA|TRBD2|TRBJ2-1|TRBV4-2
TGTGCCAGCAGCCAAGATTCGGCGGGAGGGCCGTCCTACAATGAGCAGTTCTTC
CASSQDSAGGPSYNEQFF
>NA|NA|TRBJ2-3|TRBV9
TGTGCCAGCAGCCCAACCCCTGGGCCGGGCACAGATACGCAGTATTTT
CASSPTPGPGTDTQYF
>once|TRBD1|TRBJ2-5|TRBV5-4
TGTGCCAGCAGCCCAGCCGGGACAGGGGTTGAGACCCAGTACTTC
CASSPAGTGVETQYF
>NA|NA|TRBJ1-4|TRBV19
TGTGCCAGTAGTATTGGAAAGGGTCGGGAAAAACTGTTTTTT
CASSIGKGREKLFF
>NA|NA|TRBJ2-5|TRBV4-3
TGCGCCAGCAGCCAAGATTTAGCATTGGGGACCCAGTACTTC
CASSQDLALGTQYF
>once|TRBD2|TRBJ2-7|TRBV4-3
TGCACCAGCAGCCTTGTAGTCTTAACTAGCGGGGAATCCTACGAGCAGTACTTC
CTSSLVVLTSGESYEQYF
>NA|NA|TRBJ1-1|TRBV19
TGTGCCAGTATTGTTGCCGGCGTTGGCGCTGAAGCTTTCTTT
CASIVAGVGAEAFF